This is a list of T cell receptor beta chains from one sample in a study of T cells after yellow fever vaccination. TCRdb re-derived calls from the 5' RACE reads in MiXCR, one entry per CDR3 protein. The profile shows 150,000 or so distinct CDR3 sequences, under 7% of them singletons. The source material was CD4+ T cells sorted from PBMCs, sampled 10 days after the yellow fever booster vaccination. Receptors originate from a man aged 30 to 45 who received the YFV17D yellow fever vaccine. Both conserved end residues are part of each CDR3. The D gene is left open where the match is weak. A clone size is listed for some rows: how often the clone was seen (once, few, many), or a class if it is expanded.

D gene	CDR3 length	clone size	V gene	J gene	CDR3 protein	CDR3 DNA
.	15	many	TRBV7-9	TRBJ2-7	CASSFVQGTSNEQYF	TGTGCCAGCAGCTTTGTCCAGGGGACCTCCAACGAGCAGTACTTC
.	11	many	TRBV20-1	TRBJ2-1	CSASQEGHEFF	TGCAGTGCTTCCCAGGAGGGCCACGAGTTCTTC
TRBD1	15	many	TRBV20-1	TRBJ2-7	CSATGTGHPTYEQYF	TGCAGTGCAACCGGGACAGGGCATCCGACCTACGAGCAGTACTTC
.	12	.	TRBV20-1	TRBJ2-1	CSGSQAYNEQFF	TGCAGTGGTTCTCAGGCCTACAATGAGCAGTTCTTC
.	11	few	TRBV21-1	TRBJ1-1	CASILNTEAFF	TGTGCCAGCATTTTGAACACTGAAGCTTTCTTT
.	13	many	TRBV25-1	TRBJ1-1	CASRGLSGTEAFF	TGTGCCAGCCGGGGACTTTCGGGCACTGAAGCTTTCTTT
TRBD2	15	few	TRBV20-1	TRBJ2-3	CSARNLAGGGDTQYF	TGCAGTGCTAGAAATCTAGCGGGAGGTGGGGATACGCAGTATTTT
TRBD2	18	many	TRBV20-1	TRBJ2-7	CSARGPGFRVAGVDEQYF	TGCAGTGCTAGAGGCCCCGGGTTTAGAGTAGCGGGAGTTGACGAGCAGTACTTC
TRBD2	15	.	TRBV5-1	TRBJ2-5	CASSGLAGVGETQYF	TGCGCCAGCAGCGGTCTAGCGGGAGTTGGGGAGACCCAGTACTTC
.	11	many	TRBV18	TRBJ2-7	CASSSDYEQYF	TGTGCCAGCTCATCGGACTACGAGCAGTACTTC
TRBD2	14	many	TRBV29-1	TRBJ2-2	CSVGSSGTSGELFF	TGCAGCGTTGGTAGTAGCGGGACATCCGGGGAGCTGTTTTTT
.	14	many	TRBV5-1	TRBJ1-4	CASSLRTQSEKLFF	TGCGCCAGCAGCCTCAGGACGCAAAGCGAAAAACTGTTTTTT
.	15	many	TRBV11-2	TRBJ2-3	CASISAEPSTDTQYF	TGTGCCAGCATCTCAGCAGAACCTAGCACAGATACGCAGTATTTT
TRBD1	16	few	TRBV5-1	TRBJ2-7	CASSSLSGTEYYEQYF	TGCGCCAGCAGCTCCCTTTCCGGGACAGAATATTACGAGCAGTACTTC
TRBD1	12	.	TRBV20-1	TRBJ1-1	CSGHTGGPEAFF	TGCAGTGGACACACAGGGGGCCCTGAAGCTTTCTTT
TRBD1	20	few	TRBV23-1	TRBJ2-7	CASSHPRDREAFVMVNEQYF	TGCGCCAGCAGTCACCCCCGGGACAGGGAGGCTTTTGTGATGGTGAACGAGCAGTACTTC
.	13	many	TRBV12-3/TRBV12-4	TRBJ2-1	CASTLTTNNEQFF	TGTGCCAGCACCCTCACTACTAACAATGAGCAGTTCTTC
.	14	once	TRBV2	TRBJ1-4	CARCLGGSNEKLFF	TGTGCCCGCTGCCTCGGGGGGAGTAATGAAAAACTGTTTTTT
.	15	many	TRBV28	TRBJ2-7	CASSGAGTLTYEQYF	TGTGCCAGCAGTGGGGCCGGGACCTTAACCTACGAGCAGTACTTC
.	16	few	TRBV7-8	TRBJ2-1	CASSAFRGNVGNEQFF	TGTGCCAGCAGCGCTTTTCGGGGCAATGTTGGCAATGAGCAGTTCTTC
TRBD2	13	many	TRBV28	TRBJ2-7	CASRRESTYEQYF	TGTGCCAGCAGGCGGGAGAGCACATACGAGCAGTACTTC
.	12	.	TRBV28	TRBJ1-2	CASSLKGFGYTF	TGTGCCAGCAGTTTGAAGGGTTTCGGCTACACCTTC
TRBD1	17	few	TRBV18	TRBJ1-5	CASSPAGGTVRNQPQHF	TGTGCCAGCTCACCGGCAGGGGGGACGGTTCGCAATCAGCCCCAGCATTTT
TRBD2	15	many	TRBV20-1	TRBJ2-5	CSARPGTSGSETQYF	TGCAGTGCTAGACCTGGGACTAGCGGGAGTGAGACCCAGTACTTC
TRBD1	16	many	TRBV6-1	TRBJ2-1	CASSEIGQGAYNEQFF	TGTGCCAGCAGTGAAATAGGGCAGGGGGCCTACAATGAGCAGTTCTTC
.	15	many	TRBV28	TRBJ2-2	CASRGRDQNTGELFF	TGTGCCAGCCGCGGGCGGGACCAAAACACCGGGGAGCTGTTTTTT
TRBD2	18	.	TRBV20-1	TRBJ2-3	CSAGPGLAGWKPTDTQYF	TGCAGTGCTGGACCGGGACTAGCGGGATGGAAGCCCACAGATACGCAGTATTTT
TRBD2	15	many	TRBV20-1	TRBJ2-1	CSARLAGSSYNEQFF	TGCAGTGCAAGACTAGCGGGGAGCTCCTACAATGAGCAGTTCTTC
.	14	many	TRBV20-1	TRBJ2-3	CSATVSGATDTQYF	TGCAGTGCTACGGTCTCTGGAGCAACAGATACGCAGTATTTT
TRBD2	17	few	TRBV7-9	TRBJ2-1	CASSLNRGGVLGDEQFF	TGTGCCAGCAGCTTAAATCGGGGAGGGGTATTAGGCGATGAGCAGTTCTTC
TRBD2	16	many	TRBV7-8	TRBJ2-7	CASSSGLAAKSYEQYF	TGTGCCAGCAGCTCTGGACTAGCGGCCAAATCCTACGAGCAGTACTTC
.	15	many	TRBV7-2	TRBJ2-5	CASSLAVGSQETQYF	TGTGCCAGCAGCTTAGCGGTTGGCAGCCAAGAGACCCAGTACTTC
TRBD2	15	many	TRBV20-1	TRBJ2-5	CSAKTSGSVWETQYF	TGCAGTGCTAAGACTAGCGGGAGTGTTTGGGAGACCCAGTACTTC
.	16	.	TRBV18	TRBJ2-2	CASSLQGPQNTGELFF	TGTGCCAGCTCGTTACAGGGCCCTCAGAACACCGGGGAGCTGTTTTTT
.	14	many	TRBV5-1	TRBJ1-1	CASSSGGGNTEAFF	TGCGCCAGCAGCAGCGGTGGGGGGAACACTGAAGCTTTCTTT
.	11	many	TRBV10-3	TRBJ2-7	CATRRSYEQYF	TGTGCCACGCGCCGGAGTTACGAGCAGTACTTC
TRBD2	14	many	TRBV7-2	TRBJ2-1	CASSLDSGSNEQFF	TGTGCCAGCAGCTTAGATAGCGGGAGTAATGAGCAGTTCTTC